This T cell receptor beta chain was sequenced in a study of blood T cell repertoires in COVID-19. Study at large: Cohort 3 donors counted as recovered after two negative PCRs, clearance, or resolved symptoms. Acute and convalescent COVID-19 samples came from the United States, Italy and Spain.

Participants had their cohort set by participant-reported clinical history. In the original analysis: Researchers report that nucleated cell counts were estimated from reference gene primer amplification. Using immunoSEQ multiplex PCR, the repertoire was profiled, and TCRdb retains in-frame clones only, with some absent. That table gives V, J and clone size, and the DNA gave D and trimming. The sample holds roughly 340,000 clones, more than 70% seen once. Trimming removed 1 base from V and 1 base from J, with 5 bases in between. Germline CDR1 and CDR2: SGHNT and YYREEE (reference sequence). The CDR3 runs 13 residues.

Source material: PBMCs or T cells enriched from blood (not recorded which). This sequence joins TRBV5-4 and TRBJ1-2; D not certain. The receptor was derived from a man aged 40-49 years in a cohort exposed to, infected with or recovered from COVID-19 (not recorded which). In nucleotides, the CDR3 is TGTGCCAGCAGCTTGAACAGTAACTATGGCTACACCTTC. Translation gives CASSLNSNYGYTF.